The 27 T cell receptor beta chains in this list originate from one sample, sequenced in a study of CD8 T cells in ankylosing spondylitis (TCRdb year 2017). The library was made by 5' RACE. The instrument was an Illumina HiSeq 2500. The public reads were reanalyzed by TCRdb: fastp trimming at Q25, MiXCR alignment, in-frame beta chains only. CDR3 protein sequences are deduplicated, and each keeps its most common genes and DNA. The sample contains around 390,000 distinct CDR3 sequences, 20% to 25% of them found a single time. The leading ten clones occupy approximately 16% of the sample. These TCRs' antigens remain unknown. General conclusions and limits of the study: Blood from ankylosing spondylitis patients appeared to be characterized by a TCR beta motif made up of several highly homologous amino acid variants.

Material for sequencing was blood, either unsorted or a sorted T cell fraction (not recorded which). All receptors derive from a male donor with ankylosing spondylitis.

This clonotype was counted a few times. CDR3 protein: CASQQSFTDTQYF. The CDR3 bases are TGTGCCAGCCAACAGAGTTTCACAGATACGCAGTATTTT. This chain links TRBV7-6 with TRBJ2-3; no definite D call. V shed 8 bases and J shed 2 bases, with 11 bases lying between them. This CDR3 spans 13 amino acids. From germline, CDR1 is SGHVS and CDR2 FNYEAQ.

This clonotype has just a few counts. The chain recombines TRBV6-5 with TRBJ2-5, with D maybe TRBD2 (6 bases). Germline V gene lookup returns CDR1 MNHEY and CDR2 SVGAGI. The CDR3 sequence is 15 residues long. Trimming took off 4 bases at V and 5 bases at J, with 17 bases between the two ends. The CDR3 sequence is CASSSQRPEGETQYF. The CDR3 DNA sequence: TGTGCCAGCAGTTCCCAACGTCCGGAGGGGGAGACCCAGTACTTC.

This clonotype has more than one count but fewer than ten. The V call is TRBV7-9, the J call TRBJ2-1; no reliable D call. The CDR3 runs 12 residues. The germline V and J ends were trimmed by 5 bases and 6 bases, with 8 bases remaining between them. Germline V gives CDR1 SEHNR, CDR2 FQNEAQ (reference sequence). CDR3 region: CASSPTLNEQFF. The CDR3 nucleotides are TGTGCCAGCAGCCCGACTCTCAATGAGCAGTTCTTC.

The CDR3 is CASSLKGGLAAYNEQFF. DNA for the CDR3: TGTGCCAGCAGTTTAAAAGGGGGACTAGCGGCCTACAATGAGCAGTTCTTC. The chain links TRBV27 to TRBJ2-1; 11 nucleotides line up with TRBD2. CDR1 and CDR2 (germline): MNHEY, SMNVEV (reference sequence). CDR3 length: 17 residues. The V segment lost 2 bases and the J segment 2 bases; nucleotides outside the gene matches: 5.

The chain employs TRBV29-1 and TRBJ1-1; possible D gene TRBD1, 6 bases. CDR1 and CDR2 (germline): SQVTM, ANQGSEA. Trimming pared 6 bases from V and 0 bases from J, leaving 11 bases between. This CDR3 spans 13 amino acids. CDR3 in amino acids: CSVRTALNTEAFF. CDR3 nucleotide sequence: TGCAGCGTGAGGACAGCCCTGAACACTGAAGCTTTCTTT.

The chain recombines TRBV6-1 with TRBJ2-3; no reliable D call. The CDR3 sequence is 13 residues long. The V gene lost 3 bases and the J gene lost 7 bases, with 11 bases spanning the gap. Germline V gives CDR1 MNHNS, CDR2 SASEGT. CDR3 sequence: CASSETLSNTQYF. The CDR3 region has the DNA TGTGCCAGCAGTGAGACCTTGAGTAATACGCAGTATTTT.

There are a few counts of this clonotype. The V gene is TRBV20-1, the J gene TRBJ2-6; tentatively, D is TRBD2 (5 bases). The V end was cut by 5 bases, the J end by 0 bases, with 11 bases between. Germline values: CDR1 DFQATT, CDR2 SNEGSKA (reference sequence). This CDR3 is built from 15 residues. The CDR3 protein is CSALEGSSGANVLTF. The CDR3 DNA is TGCAGTGCTTTGGAAGGGAGCTCTGGGGCCAACGTCCTGACTTTC.

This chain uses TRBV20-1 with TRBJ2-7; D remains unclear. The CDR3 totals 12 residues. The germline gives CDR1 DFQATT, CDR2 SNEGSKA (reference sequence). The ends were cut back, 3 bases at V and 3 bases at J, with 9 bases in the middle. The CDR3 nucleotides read TGCAGTGCTAGCGGAGTTAGCTACGAGCAGTACTTC. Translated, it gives CSASGVSYEQYF.

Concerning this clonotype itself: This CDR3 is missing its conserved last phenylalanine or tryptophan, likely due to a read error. CDR3 in amino acids: CSVEVWETGREIGTGELFS. The CDR3 DNA reads as TGCAGCGTTGAAGTCTGGGAGACAGGGCGGGAGATTGGCACCGGGGAGCTGTTTTCT. The rearrangement links TRBV29-1 to TRBJ2-2; TRBD1 or TRBD2 may be the D gene (7 bases each). Germline CDR1 reads SQVTM; CDR2 reads ANQGSEA. This CDR3 region has 19 residues. V was clipped by 1 base and J by 4 bases, with 25 bases between them.

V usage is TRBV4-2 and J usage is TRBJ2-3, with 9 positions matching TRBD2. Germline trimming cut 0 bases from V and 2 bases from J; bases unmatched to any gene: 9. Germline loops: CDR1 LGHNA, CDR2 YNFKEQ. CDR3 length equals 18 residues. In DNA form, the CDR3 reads TGTGCCAGCAGCCAAGATACCTCGGTAGCGGGAGCCACAGATACGCAGTATTTT. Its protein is CASSQDTSVAGATDTQYF.

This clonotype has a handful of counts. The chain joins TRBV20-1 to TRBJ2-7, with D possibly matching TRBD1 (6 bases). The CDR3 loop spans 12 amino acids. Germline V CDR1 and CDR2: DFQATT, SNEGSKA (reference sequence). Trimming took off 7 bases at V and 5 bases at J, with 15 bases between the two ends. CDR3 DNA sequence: TGCAGTGTTGTGTACAGGGACCACGAGCAGTACTTC. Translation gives CSVVYRDHEQYF.

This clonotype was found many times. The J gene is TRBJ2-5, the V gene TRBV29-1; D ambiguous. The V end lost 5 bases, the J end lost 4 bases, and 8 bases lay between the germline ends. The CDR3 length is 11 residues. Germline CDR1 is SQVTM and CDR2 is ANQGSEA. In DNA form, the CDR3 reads TGCAGCGTTTTTGCTTCAGAGACCCAGTACTTC. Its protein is CSVFASETQYF.

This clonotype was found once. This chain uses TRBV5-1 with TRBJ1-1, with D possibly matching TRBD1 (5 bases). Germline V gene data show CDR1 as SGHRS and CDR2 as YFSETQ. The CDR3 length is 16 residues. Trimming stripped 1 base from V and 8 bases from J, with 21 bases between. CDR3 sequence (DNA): TGCGCCAGCAGCTTGACAGCAAGGGGAGACGTGCGGGAAGCTTTCTTT. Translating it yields CASSLTARGDVREAFF.

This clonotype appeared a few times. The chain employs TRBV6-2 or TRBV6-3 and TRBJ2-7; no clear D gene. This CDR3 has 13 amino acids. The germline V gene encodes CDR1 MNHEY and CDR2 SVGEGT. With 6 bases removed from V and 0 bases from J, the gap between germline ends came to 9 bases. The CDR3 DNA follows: TGTGCCAGCAGAGGACCCAGCTCCTACGAGCAGTACTTC. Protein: CASRGPSSYEQYF.

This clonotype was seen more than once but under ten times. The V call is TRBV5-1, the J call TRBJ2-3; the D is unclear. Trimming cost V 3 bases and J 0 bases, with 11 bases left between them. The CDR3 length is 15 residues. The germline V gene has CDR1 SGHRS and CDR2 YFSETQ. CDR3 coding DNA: TGCGCCAGCAGCTCAAGTACCTTTAGCACAGATACGCAGTATTTT. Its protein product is CASSSSTFSTDTQYF. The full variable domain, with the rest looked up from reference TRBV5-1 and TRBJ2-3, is KAGVTQTPRYLIKTRGQQVTLSCSPISGHRSVSWYQQTPGQGLQFLFEYFSETQRNKGNFPGRFSGRQFSNSRSEMNVSTLELGDSALYLCASSSSTFSTDTQYFGPGTRLTVL.

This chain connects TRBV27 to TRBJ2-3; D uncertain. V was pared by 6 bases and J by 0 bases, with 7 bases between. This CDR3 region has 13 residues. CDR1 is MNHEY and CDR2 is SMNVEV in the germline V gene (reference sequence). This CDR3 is CASRHGSTDTQYF. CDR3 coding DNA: TGTGCCAGCAGGCACGGTAGCACAGATACGCAGTATTTT.

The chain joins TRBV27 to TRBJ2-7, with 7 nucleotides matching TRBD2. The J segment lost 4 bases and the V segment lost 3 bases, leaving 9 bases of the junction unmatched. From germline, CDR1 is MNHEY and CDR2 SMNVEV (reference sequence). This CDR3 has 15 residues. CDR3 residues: CASSFRREQPYEQYF. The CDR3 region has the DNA TGTGCCAGCAGTTTTAGGCGGGAGCAACCATACGAGCAGTACTTC.

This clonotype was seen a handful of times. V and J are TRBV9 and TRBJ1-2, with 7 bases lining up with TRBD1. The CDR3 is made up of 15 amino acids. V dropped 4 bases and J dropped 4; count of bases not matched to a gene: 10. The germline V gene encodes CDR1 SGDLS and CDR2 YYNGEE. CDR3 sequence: CASSPQTGRRYGYTF. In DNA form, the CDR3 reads TGTGCCAGCAGCCCTCAGACAGGGCGGCGCTATGGCTACACCTTC.

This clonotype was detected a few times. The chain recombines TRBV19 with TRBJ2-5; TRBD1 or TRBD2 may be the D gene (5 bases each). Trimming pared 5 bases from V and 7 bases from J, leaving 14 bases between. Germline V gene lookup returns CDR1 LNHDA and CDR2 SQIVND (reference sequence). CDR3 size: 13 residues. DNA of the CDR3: TGTGCCAGTAGTGTGGGGGACCGGGGGACCCAGTACTTC. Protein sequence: CASSVGDRGTQYF.

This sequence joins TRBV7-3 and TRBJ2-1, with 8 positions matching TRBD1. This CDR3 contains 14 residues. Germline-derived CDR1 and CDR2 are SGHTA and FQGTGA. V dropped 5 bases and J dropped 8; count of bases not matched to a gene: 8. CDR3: CASSRMGTGDEQFF. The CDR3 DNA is TGTGCCAGCAGCCGCATGGGGACAGGCGATGAGCAGTTCTTC.

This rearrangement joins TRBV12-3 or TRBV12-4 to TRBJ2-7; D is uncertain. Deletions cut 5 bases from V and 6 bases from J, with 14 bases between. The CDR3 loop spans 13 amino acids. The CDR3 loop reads CASSPSWFGEQYF. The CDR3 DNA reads TGTGCCAGCAGTCCGAGTTGGTTCGGCGAGCAGTACTTC.

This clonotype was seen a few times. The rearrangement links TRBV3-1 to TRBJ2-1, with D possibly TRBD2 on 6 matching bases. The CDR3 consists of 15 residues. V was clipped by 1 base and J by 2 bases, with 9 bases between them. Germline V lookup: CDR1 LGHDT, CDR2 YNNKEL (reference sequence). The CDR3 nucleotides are TGTGCCAGCAGCCAAGGGACTATTACCTACAATGAGCAGTTCTTC. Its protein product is CASSQGTITYNEQFF.

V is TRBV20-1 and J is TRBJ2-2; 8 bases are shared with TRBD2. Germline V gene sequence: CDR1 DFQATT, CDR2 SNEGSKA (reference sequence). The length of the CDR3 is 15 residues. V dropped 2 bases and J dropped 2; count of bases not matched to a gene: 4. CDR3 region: CSARNGRANTGELFF. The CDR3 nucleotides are TGCAGTGCTAGAAACGGGAGGGCCAACACCGGGGAGCTGTTTTTT.

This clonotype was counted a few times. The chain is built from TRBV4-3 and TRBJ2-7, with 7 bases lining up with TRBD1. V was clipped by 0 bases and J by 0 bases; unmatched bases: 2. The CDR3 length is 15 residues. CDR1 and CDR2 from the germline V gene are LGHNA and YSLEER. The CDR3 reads CASSQDDRDSYEQYF. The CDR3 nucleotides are TGCGCCAGCAGCCAAGATGACAGGGACTCCTACGAGCAGTACTTC.

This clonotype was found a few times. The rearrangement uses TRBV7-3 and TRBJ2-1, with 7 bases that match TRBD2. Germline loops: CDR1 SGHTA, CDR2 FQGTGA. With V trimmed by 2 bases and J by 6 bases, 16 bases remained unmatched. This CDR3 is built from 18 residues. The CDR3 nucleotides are TGTGCCAGCAGCTTACGGGCTCGCGGGCGGGAGATTTTCAATGAGCAGTTCTTC. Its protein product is CASSLRARGREIFNEQFF.

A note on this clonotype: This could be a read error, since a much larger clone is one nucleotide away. The CDR3 DNA reads as TGTGCCAGCAGCGTAGTAACTAGCACAGATACGCAGTATTTT. Residues: CASSVVTSTDTQYF. The chain is built from TRBV9 and TRBJ2-3; D unresolved. The CDR3 consists of 14 residues. Trimming removed 0 bases at V and 0 bases at J, with 5 bases between. CDR1 and CDR2 (germline): SGDLS, YYNGEE. Full variable domain (remainder filled in from reference TRBV9 and TRBJ2-3): DSGVTQTPKHLITATGQRVTLRCSPRSGDLSVYWYQQSLDQGLQFLIQYYNGEERAKGNILERFSAQQFPDLHSELNLSSLELGDSALYFCASSVVTSTDTQYFGPGTRLTVL.

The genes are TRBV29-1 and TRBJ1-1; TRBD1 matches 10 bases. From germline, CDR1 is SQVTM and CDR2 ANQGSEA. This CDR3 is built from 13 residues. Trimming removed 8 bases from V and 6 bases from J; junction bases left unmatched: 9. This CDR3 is CSLGTGVGAEAFF. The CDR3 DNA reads TGCAGCCTCGGGACAGGGGTAGGAGCTGAAGCTTTCTTT.